The T cell receptor (beta chain) under discussion was sequenced for a study of shared clonotypes between healthy human individuals. Unmatched junction bases numbered 15, after V lost 4 bases and J lost 1 base. This CDR3 region has 20 residues. CDR1 LNHNV and CDR2 YYDKDF come from the germline V gene (reference sequence). Assay: immunoSEQ multiplex PCR; the TCRdb copy retains only in-frame clones and omits some. The table has under 80,000 clones, about 64% seen once. The V and J genes are TRBV15 and TRBJ2-6; TRBD1 agrees at 8 bases. The specimen sequenced was memory CD8+ T cells sorted from blood. Indicated subset: CD45RO+ cells pooled with CCR7-negative TemRA cells. The receptor was derived from a man younger than 40 in good health. The CDR3 loop reads CATSTRQGLGRRSGANVLTF. The CDR3 nucleotides are TGTGCCACCAGCACGCGACAGGGGCTTGGTCGGCGATCTGGGGCCAACGTCCTGACTTTC.